These 30 T cell receptor beta chains share one sample of origin, sequenced in a study of CD8 T cells in ankylosing spondylitis. TCRdb processed the 5' RACE reads anew with MiXCR; each CDR3 protein has one entry. Of 150,000 to 200,000 distinct CDR3 sequences in the sample, around 18% were seen once. The material sequenced was blood, either unsorted or a sorted T cell fraction (not recorded which). All receptors come from a male donor with ankylosing spondylitis or in good health (not recorded which).

This clonotype has more than one count but fewer than ten. The germline gene is not matched at one end of the junction; a read error may be the cause. V is TRBV2 and J is TRBJ2-1; 10 bases are shared with TRBD2. The CDR3 length is 15 residues. Germline assignment: CDR1 SNHLY and CDR2 FYNNEI. The CDR3 loop reads CASSEGTSAYIEQFF. The CDR3 region has the DNA TGTGCCAGCAGTGAGGGGACTAGCGCCTACATTGAGCAGTTCTTC.

This clonotype was seen ten or more times. The J gene is TRBJ2-2, the V gene TRBV2, with 12 bases aligning to TRBD2. V was clipped by 7 bases and J by 4 bases; unmatched bases: 10. Germline loops: CDR1 SNHLY, CDR2 FYNNEI. This CDR3 is built from 17 residues. The CDR3 protein is CASTLHPTSGSTGELFF. In DNA form, the CDR3 reads TGTGCCAGCACCTTACATCCGACTAGCGGGAGCACCGGGGAGCTGTTTTTT.

This chain joins TRBV28 and TRBJ2-1, with a tentative D call TRBD1 (6 bases). This CDR3 contains 14 residues. V dropped 2 bases and J dropped 11 bases, with 16 bases sitting between them. CDR1 is MDHEN and CDR2 is SYDVKM in the germline V gene. The DNA of the CDR3 is TGTGCCAGCAGTTTACGGTGGGACACCGGTAAGCAGTTCTTC. Protein: CASSLRWDTGKQFF.

The V gene is TRBV28, the J gene TRBJ2-2; no clear D gene. The CDR3 has 14 amino acids. Germline V gene data show CDR1 as MDHEN and CDR2 as SYDVKM. V was trimmed by 6 bases and J by 4 bases, leaving 12 bases between them. CDR3 sequence: CASRDGPGTGELFF. In nucleotides, the CDR3 is TGTGCCAGCAGGGACGGACCGGGCACCGGGGAGCTGTTTTTT.

This chain links TRBV2 with TRBJ2-1; D gene unclear. CDR1 SNHLY and CDR2 FYNNEI come from the germline V gene. The V and J ends lost 8 bases and 0 bases respectively, with 11 bases between them. The CDR3 sequence is 14 residues long. The DNA for the CDR3 is TGTGCCAGCTTGGCCAGGCACTCCTACAATGAGCAGTTCTTC. It codes for CASLARHSYNEQFF. The full variable domain, completed using reference TRBV2 and TRBJ2-1, is EPEVTQTPSHQVTQMGQEVILRCVPISNHLYFYWYRQILGQKVEFLVSFYNNEISEKSEIFDDQFSVERPDGSNFTLKIRSTKLEDSAMYFCASLARHSYNEQFFGPGTRLTVL.

This clonotype was seen at least ten times. The chain is built from TRBV20-1 and TRBJ1-5; D is unresolved. The V gene lost 6 bases and the J gene lost 7 bases, with 16 bases spanning the gap. CDR3 length equals 13 residues. Germline-derived CDR1 and CDR2 are DFQATT and SNEGSKA (reference sequence). The DNA for the CDR3 is TGCAGTGCAAATCGGGCCTCGGGACAGCCCCAGCATTTT. It yields the protein CSANRASGQPQHF.

The chain has TRBV5-1 and TRBJ2-1; 7 nucleotides agree with TRBD2. Germline V gene sequence: CDR1 SGHRS, CDR2 YFSETQ. The CDR3 runs to 17 residues. Losses at the gene ends were 0 bases for V and 0 bases for J; bases not matched to a gene: 6. CDR3: CASSLGGGGSSYNEQFF. The CDR3 region has the DNA TGCGCCAGCAGCTTGGGTGGGGGAGGGAGCTCCTACAATGAGCAGTTCTTC.

The chain uses TRBV29-1 and TRBJ1-2; 9 bases match TRBD1. J lost 6 bases, V lost 5 bases, and 4 bases had no gene match. The CDR3 contains 12 residues. Looked up from germline, CDR1 is SQVTM and CDR2 is ANQGSEA. CDR3 sequence reads: CSVRQGENGYTF. The CDR3 bases are TGCAGCGTTCGACAGGGGGAGAATGGCTACACCTTC.

This clonotype was found many times. The chain recombines TRBV28 with TRBJ2-3; D call uncertain. CDR3 length: 10 amino acids. V lost 6 bases and J lost 6, with 4 bases in between. The germline V gene encodes CDR1 MDHEN and CDR2 SYDVKM. This CDR3 is CASSGDTQYF. In DNA, the CDR3 is TGTGCCAGCAGCGGGGATACGCAGTATTTT.

This clonotype has a handful of counts. This chain links TRBV20-1 with TRBJ2-3; D gene uncertain. V lost 3 bases and J lost 3, with 16 bases in between. The germline gives CDR1 DFQATT, CDR2 SNEGSKA (reference sequence). The CDR3 extends over 15 amino acids. CDR3 protein: CSASLAAPRTDTQYF. CDR3 DNA sequence: TGCAGTGCTAGCTTAGCCGCACCAAGGACAGATACGCAGTATTTT.

This clonotype occurred many times. The V call is TRBV28, the J call TRBJ2-3, with 8 bases lining up with TRBD2. The V segment lost 3 bases and the J segment 4 bases; nucleotides outside the gene matches: 18. There are 19 residues in the CDR3. The germline gives CDR1 MDHEN, CDR2 SYDVKM. DNA of the CDR3: TGTGCCAGCAGTTTCCGGACTAGCCGGCTACATTCGGGGTCAGATACGCAGTATTTT. This encodes CASSFRTSRLHSGSDTQYF.

The chain recombines TRBV28 with TRBJ2-7; D might be TRBD2 (5 bases). V shed 6 bases and J shed 5 bases, with 23 bases lying between them. The germline CDR1 and CDR2 sequences are MDHEN and SYDVKM. The CDR3 is made up of 16 amino acids. The CDR3 is CASSLAMDGRADEQYF. CDR3 DNA sequence: TGTGCCAGCAGCTTAGCAATGGACGGGCGGGCTGACGAGCAGTACTTC.

The chain links TRBV2 to TRBJ2-5; 10 positions agree with TRBD1. This CDR3 has 14 amino acids. CDR1 is SNHLY and CDR2 is FYNNEI in the germline V gene. Trimming at V came to 6 bases and at J to 3 bases, leaving 4 bases not matched to a gene. CDR3 in DNA: TGTGCCAGCAGCGCCGGGACAGGGGAAGAGACCCAGTACTTC. Translating it yields CASSAGTGEETQYF.

V gene TRBV7-2 combines with J gene TRBJ1-2; possible D gene TRBD1, 6 bases. V was pared by 5 bases and J by 2 bases, with 12 bases between. The CDR3 is 14 residues long. The V gene's germline CDR1 is SGHTA and CDR2 FQGNSA. CDR3 protein: CASSQRGNNYGYTF. As DNA, the CDR3 is TGTGCCAGCAGCCAAAGGGGGAACAACTATGGCTACACCTTC.

V is TRBV29-1 and J is TRBJ2-1; possibly TRBD2 for D (6 bases). The CDR3 loop spans 13 amino acids. The V gene's germline CDR1 is SQVTM and CDR2 ANQGSEA. V was pared by 0 bases and J by 6 bases, with 9 bases between. DNA of the CDR3: TGCAGCGTTGAAGATTACGGGGGCAATGAGCAGTTCTTC. Translation: CSVEDYGGNEQFF.

Turning to this clonotype: Being one base from a much bigger clone, this may be a read error. The V gene is TRBV5-1, the J gene TRBJ2-3, with TRBD1 matching over 7 bases. The length of the CDR3 is 16 residues. Germline V gene lookup returns CDR1 SGHRS and CDR2 YFSETQ. Written as DNA, the CDR3 is TGCGCCAGCAACTTGGGTAGGGGGCCAAACACAGATACGCAGTATTTT. Residues: CASNLGRGPNTDTQYF.

Many counts were recorded for this clonotype. The genes are TRBV12-3 or TRBV12-4 and TRBJ1-2; 10 bases map to TRBD1. The V gene end was trimmed by 8 bases and the J gene end by 4 bases; junction bases not matched to a gene: 7. The CDR3 is 14 amino acids. CDR3 nucleotides: TGTGCCAGCGCTACCGGGACAGGGGTCTATGGCTACACCTTC. It translates to CASATGTGVYGYTF.

This clonotype was observed a few times. This chain connects TRBV5-4 to TRBJ1-2; 7 nucleotides agree with TRBD1. This CDR3 spans 13 amino acids. CDR1 and CDR2 (germline): SGHNT, YYREEE (reference sequence). V was clipped by 3 bases and J by 3 bases; unmatched bases: 2. CDR3 DNA: TGTGCCAGCAGCTCGGGGACAGACTATGGCTACACCTTC. Translated, it gives CASSSGTDYGYTF.

A word on this clonotype: A single base separates this from a much larger clone, so it may be a read error. The chain joins TRBV6-1 to TRBJ2-6; possibly TRBD1 for D (5 bases). The length of the CDR3 is 16 residues. CDR1 and CDR2 (germline): MNHNS, SASEGT. Here the CDR3 DNA reads TGTGCCAGACTAAAGCCCCACAGGTCTGGGGCCAACGCCCTGACTTTC. It specifies CARLKPHRSGANALTF.

This clonotype came up many times. J is TRBJ2-1 and V is TRBV10-2; perhaps TRBD2 as D (6 bases). The V gene lost 8 bases and the J gene lost 2 bases, with 19 bases spanning the gap. This CDR3 contains 16 residues. CDR1 and CDR2 from the germline V gene are WSHSY and SAAADI. CDR3 amino acids: CASRGWGDLTYNEQFF. In DNA form, the CDR3 reads TGCGCCAGCCGGGGGTGGGGGGACCTTACCTACAATGAGCAGTTCTTC.

The V gene is TRBV4-2, the J gene TRBJ2-5, with D perhaps TRBD1 (5 bases). The V and J ends lost 3 bases and 2 bases respectively, with 10 bases between them. Germline CDR1 reads LGHNA; CDR2 reads YNFKEQ. The CDR3 is made up of 14 amino acids. The CDR3 loop is CASSQGQDQETQYF. The CDR3 DNA follows: TGTGCCAGCAGCCAGGGGCAGGATCAAGAGACCCAGTACTTC.

Only a few counts were recorded for this clonotype. The chain couples TRBV29-1 to TRBJ2-3, with TRBD2 matching 15 bases. V lost 6 bases to trimming and J lost 3 bases; unmatched junction nucleotides: 4. CDR1 is SQVTM and CDR2 is ANQGSEA in the germline V gene. CDR3 size: 15 residues. CDR3 amino acids: CSVRGLAGGTDTQYF. CDR3 bases: TGCAGCGTAAGGGGACTAGCGGGAGGAACAGATACGCAGTATTTT.

This chain links TRBV6-1 with TRBJ2-5, with 8 nucleotides matching TRBD2. The germline V gene has CDR1 MNHNS and CDR2 SASEGT. The CDR3 consists of 15 residues. V lost 7 bases and J lost 5; bases outside the gene matches: 12. Here the CDR3 reads CASTPGLGAGETQYF. DNA for the CDR3: TGTGCCAGCACTCCGGGACTAGGCGCGGGGGAGACCCAGTACTTC.

The J gene is TRBJ2-4, the V gene TRBV11-3; TRBD1 agrees at 8 bases. V shed 5 bases, J shed 7 bases, and the junction held 10 bases outside the gene matches. The CDR3 runs 15 residues. Germline lookup yields CDR1 SGHNT and CDR2 YENEEA. The CDR3 protein is CASSPGRGRDNIQYF. CDR3 DNA sequence: TGTGCCAGCAGCCCAGGCAGGGGGCGAGATAACATTCAGTACTTC.

In its sample, this clonotype was seen many times. V and J are TRBV7-9 and TRBJ1-2; D is unresolved. Germline V gene lookup returns CDR1 SEHNR and CDR2 FQNEAQ (reference sequence). CDR3 size: 12 residues. The V end lost 0 bases, the J end lost 3 bases, and 2 bases lay between the germline ends. The CDR3 DNA sequence: TGTGCCAGCAGCTTAGCGGACTATGGCTACACCTTC. It translates to CASSLADYGYTF.

This sequence joins TRBV29-1 and TRBJ2-7; no firm D call. The germline CDR1 and CDR2 sequences are SQVTM and ANQGSEA. This CDR3 is 12 amino acids long. The ends were cut back, 3 bases at V and 6 bases at J, with 12 bases in the middle. The CDR3 loop reads CSVEERYCEQYF. CDR3 bases: TGCAGCGTTGAGGAAAGATACTGCGAGCAGTACTTC.

Ten or more counts support this clonotype. The chain links TRBV5-1 to TRBJ1-6; TRBD1 aligns across 8 bases. The CDR3 runs 15 residues. Trimming at V came to 0 bases and at J to 10 bases, leaving 6 bases not matched to a gene. Germline lookup yields CDR1 SGHRS and CDR2 YFSETQ. The DNA of the CDR3 is TGCGCCAGCAGCTTGGGCCAGGGGGCGAACTCACCCCTCCACTTT. It translates to CASSLGQGANSPLHF. The full variable domain, rest sourced from reference TRBV5-1 and TRBJ1-6, is KAGVTQTPRYLIKTRGQQVTLSCSPISGHRSVSWYQQTPGQGLQFLFEYFSETQRNKGNFPGRFSGRQFSNSRSEMNVSTLELGDSALYLCASSLGQGANSPLHFGNGTRLTVT.

This clonotype was detected ten times or more. The rearrangement uses TRBV20-1 and TRBJ1-2, with D hard to call. Trimming cost V 8 bases and J 7 bases, with 11 bases left between them. Germline V gene data show CDR1 as DFQATT and CDR2 as SNEGSKA (reference sequence). CDR3 size: 10 residues. CDR3 sequence: CSSGGSGYTF. CDR3 in DNA: TGCAGTTCAGGCGGCAGTGGCTACACCTTC.

The chain links TRBV29-1 to TRBJ2-7; 13 nucleotides agree with TRBD2. V dropped 5 bases and J dropped 5; count of bases not matched to a gene: 9. The germline gives CDR1 SQVTM, CDR2 ANQGSEA. The CDR3 is made up of 15 amino acids. The CDR3 reads CSVLGLAGVPHEQYF. CDR3 coding DNA: TGCAGCGTTCTCGGACTAGCGGGAGTACCCCACGAGCAGTACTTC.

This clonotype turned up a few times. This chain joins TRBV20-1 and TRBJ2-7, with 10 bases lining up with TRBD2. There are 14 residues in the CDR3. Germline-derived CDR1 and CDR2 are DFQATT and SNEGSKA (reference sequence). The junction had 2 bases not matched to a gene; V was cut back by 3 bases and J by 0 bases. CDR3 in DNA: TGCAGTGCTAGGATAGCGGGGGGCTCCTACGAGCAGTACTTC. Translated, it gives CSARIAGGSYEQYF.